This T cell receptor beta chain is from a study of blood T cell repertoires in COVID-19. The wider study: Samples taken during acute and convalescent COVID-19 were collected in the United States, Italy and Spain. The cDNA or gDNA used as material had been derived from T cells, B-cell-depleted T cells, or PBMCs.

Germline loops: CDR1 SGHNT, CDR2 YYREEE (reference sequence). The length of the CDR3 is 14 residues. The V end lost 4 bases, the J end lost 2 bases, and 11 bases lay between the germline ends. Authors' data handling: Reference gene primer amplification gave nucleated cell count estimates. Clones were sequenced by immunoSEQ multiplex PCR, and TCRdb holds only the in-frame ones, with some missing. V and J calls and clone size are those listed in that table; D and trimming were worked out from the DNA. The sample lists under 200,000 clones, more than 70% occurring once. The TCR sequence derives from a man aged 40-49 years with active or convalescent COVID-19. Sequenced material: peripheral blood. This chain joins TRBV5-4 and TRBJ2-3; a weak D match, TRBD1 (6 bases). This CDR3 is CASSKDRYTDTQYF. The CDR3 bases are TGTGCCAGCAGCAAGGACAGATACACAGATACGCAGTATTTT.